The 26 T cell receptor beta chains below come from one sample, sequenced in a study of control samples from healthy donors and cancer patients. Some clones are missing from TCRdb's copy, which holds only in-frame ones; the method was immunoSEQ multiplex PCR. Among tens of thousands of clones, under 95% were seen once, and the ten largest hold around a fifth. What was sequenced was PBMCs. The receptors shown here come from a woman in her thirties or forties with head and neck cancer.

The CDR3 sequence: CASSFRPTDTQYF. The CDR3 DNA reads as TGTGCCAGCAGCTTCCGACCCACAGATACGCAGTATTTT. The V call is TRBV7-7, the J call TRBJ2-3, with D unclear. V was pared by 3 bases and J by 2 bases, with 6 bases between. Looked up from germline, CDR1 is SSHAT and CDR2 is FNYEAQ (reference sequence). The length of the CDR3 is 13 residues.

This clone was seen only once. This chain links TRBV2 with TRBJ2-7, with D perhaps TRBD1 or TRBD2 (5 bases each). Germline V gives CDR1 SNHLY, CDR2 FYNNEI. The CDR3 is 14 residues long. Trimming removed 4 bases at V and 4 bases at J, with 14 bases between. This CDR3 reads CASSVGAERYEQYF. The CDR3 DNA sequence: TGTGCCAGCAGTGTAGGGGCAGAGCGGTACGAGCAGTACTTC.

V gene TRBV11-3 combines with J gene TRBJ2-1, with 8 nucleotides matching TRBD1. CDR1 SGHNT and CDR2 YENEEA come from the germline V gene. The CDR3 runs to 14 residues. The V gene end was trimmed by 5 bases and the J gene end by 2 bases; junction bases not matched to a gene: 2. The CDR3 bases are TGTGCCAGCAGCCCGACAGGGGCCTACAATGAGCAGTTCTTC. Its translation: CASSPTGAYNEQFF.

This chain joins TRBV11-2 and TRBJ2-5; TRBD1 agrees at 10 bases. This CDR3 region has 15 residues. V was clipped by 3 bases and J by 8 bases; unmatched bases: 9. CDR1 is SGHAT, CDR2 FQNNGV, per germline. The CDR3 region has the DNA TGTGCCAGCAGCTTCGGGACAGGGGCCAAGAGAACCCAGTACTTC. It translates to CASSFGTGAKRTQYF.

The chain is built from TRBV6-4 and TRBJ1-2; D not resolved. V gave up 8 bases and J gave up 0 bases, with 13 bases separating them. The CDR3 has 14 amino acids. Per the germline V gene, CDR1 is MRHNA and CDR2 is SNTAGT. CDR3 protein: CASPPHKANYGYTF. The CDR3 region has the DNA TGTGCCAGCCCCCCCCACAAGGCTAACTATGGCTACACCTTC.

The rearrangement joins TRBV14 to TRBJ1-4, with a possible D match to TRBD1 (6 bases). The CDR3 has 15 residues. The V gene lost 1 base and the J gene lost 8 bases, with 14 bases spanning the gap. Germline CDR1 and CDR2: SGHDN and FVKESK. The CDR3 loop reads CASSQARGAMEKLFF. The CDR3 coding sequence is TGTGCCAGCAGCCAAGCGAGGGGGGCAATGGAAAAACTGTTTTTT.

This clone was recorded only once. The genes are TRBV12-3 or TRBV12-4 and TRBJ2-7; D is uncertain. This CDR3 contains 13 residues. The V end was cut by 3 bases, the J end by 9 bases, with 15 bases between. The CDR3 here is CASSFPPLPAQYF. DNA of the CDR3: TGTGCCAGCAGTTTCCCCCCCCTCCCTGCGCAGTACTTC.

The chain employs TRBV6-2 or TRBV6-3 and TRBJ1-1; D gene ambiguous. The germline V and J ends were trimmed by 2 bases and 1 base, with 8 bases remaining between them. Germline V lookup: CDR1 MNHEY, CDR2 SVGEGT. This CDR3 comprises 14 residues. The CDR3 is CASSYVQRNTEAFF. The DNA for the CDR3 is TGTGCCAGCAGTTACGTCCAGAGGAACACTGAAGCTTTCTTT.

The chain uses TRBV5-1 and TRBJ2-3, with 8 bases fitting TRBD1. CDR1 is SGHRS and CDR2 is YFSETQ in the germline V gene. The CDR3 has 14 residues. Trimming cost V 5 bases and J 2 bases; bases outside gene matches: 4. The CDR3: CASRTQGATDTQYF. The CDR3, as DNA: TGCGCCAGCAGAACCCAGGGGGCCACAGATACGCAGTATTTT.

The CDR3 sequence is CASSWSGVANYGYTF. In DNA form, the CDR3 reads TGTGCCAGCAGTTGGTCAGGTGTAGCTAACTATGGCTACACCTTC. V gene TRBV6-5 combines with J gene TRBJ1-2; D is undetermined. CDR1 and CDR2 from the germline V gene are MNHEY and SVGAGI. The CDR3 consists of 15 residues. The V end lost 4 bases, the J end lost 0 bases, and 12 bases lay between the germline ends.

The chain recombines TRBV10-3 with TRBJ1-2; D uncertain. Trimming cost V 5 bases and J 4 bases, with 17 bases left between them. This CDR3 contains 15 residues. In germline, CDR1 is ENHRY, CDR2 SYGVKD. The CDR3: CAISPTDPTGYGYTF. CDR3 bases: TGTGCCATCAGTCCTACCGACCCGACGGGCTATGGCTACACCTTC.

In its sample, this clone was seen once. This rearrangement joins TRBV3-1 (or the pseudogene TRBV3-2) to TRBJ2-1; TRBD2 is a possible D gene (5 bases). The V gene lost 8 bases and the J gene lost 7 bases, with 12 bases spanning the gap. The CDR3 runs 12 residues. CDR1 LGHDT and CDR2 YNNKEL come from the germline V gene (reference sequence). The CDR3 sequence: CASGGDTNEQFF. The CDR3, as DNA: TGTGCCAGCGGAGGAGATACTAATGAGCAGTTCTTC.

Of note for this clone: The germline gene is not matched at one end of the junction; a read error may be the cause. The chain couples TRBV12-5 to TRBJ2-3; a possible D gene is TRBD2 (7 bases). This CDR3 is built from 12 residues. Per germline, CDR1 LGHNT and CDR2 FRNRAP. The chain's CDR3 is CAGGYGGPTQYF. The CDR3 DNA is TGTGCTGGTGGTTACGGGGGGCCCACGCAGTATTTT.

The rearrangement joins TRBV27 to TRBJ1-3; 7 bases fit TRBD1. This CDR3 comprises 16 residues. Trimming cost V 8 bases and J 3 bases; bases outside gene matches: 13. Germline CDR1 MNHEY, CDR2 SMNVEV (reference sequence). The CDR3 loop is CASGSGQFESGNTIYF. The CDR3 nucleotides read TGTGCCAGCGGGTCGGGACAGTTTGAAAGTGGAAACACCATATATTTT.

The CDR3, as DNA: TGTGCCAGCCGGTCACCGGGACTAGCGGGAGGAGGCGGGGAGCTGTTTTTT. Translated, it gives CASRSPGLAGGGGELFF. The chain has TRBV7-3 and TRBJ2-2; 15 nucleotides match TRBD2. The CDR3 consists of 17 residues. V trimming: 8 bases; J trimming: 7 bases; junction bases outside the gene matches: 11. The V gene's germline CDR1 is SGHTA and CDR2 FQGTGA.

This clone was found a few times. The V gene is TRBV13, the J gene TRBJ2-1; possibly TRBD2 for D (7 bases). Trimming took 7 bases from V and 3 from J, leaving 16 bases between them. CDR3 size: 15 residues. The V gene's germline CDR1 is PRHDT and CDR2 FYEKMQ (reference sequence). CDR3 coding DNA: TGTGCCAGCAAACAACGGGGGGCCATCTACAATGAGCAGTTCTTC. Amino acids: CASKQRGAIYNEQFF. Full variable domain (outside the CDR3, taken from reference TRBV13 and TRBJ2-1): AAGVIQSPRHLIKEKRETATLKCYPIPRHDTVYWYQQGPGQDPQFLISFYEKMQSDKGSIPDRFSAQQFSDYHSELNMSSLELGDSALYFCASKQRGAIYNEQFFGPGTRLTVL.

Only one count was recorded for this clone. V and J are TRBV11-2 and TRBJ1-1, with 7 bases aligning to TRBD1. After removal of 6 bases from V and 3 bases from J, the junction contained 4 bases not matched to a gene. Germline CDR1 SGHAT, CDR2 FQNNGV. The CDR3 has 13 residues. CDR3 nucleotide sequence: TGTGCCAGCAGGTACAGGGGATACACTGAAGCTTTCTTT. It yields the protein CASRYRGYTEAFF.

V gene TRBV19 combines with J gene TRBJ1-1; a weak D match, TRBD1 (6 bases). Trimming took off 6 bases at V and 0 bases at J, with 11 bases between the two ends. The CDR3 covers 14 residues. Germline CDR1 and CDR2: LNHDA and SQIVND (reference sequence). In nucleotides, the CDR3 is TGTGCCAGTAGACCCGGACAGATGAACACTGAAGCTTTCTTT. Protein product: CASRPGQMNTEAFF.

The chain is built from TRBV5-4 and TRBJ2-5; 14 bases are shared with TRBD2. From germline, CDR1 is SGHNT and CDR2 YYREEE (reference sequence). CDR3 length equals 17 residues. V was clipped by 5 bases and J by 0 bases; unmatched bases: 6. The CDR3, as DNA: TGTGCCAGCAGGGCGGGACTAGCGGGGGCCTACCAAGAGACCCAGTACTTC. Its translation: CASRAGLAGAYQETQYF.

This sequence joins TRBV12-1 and TRBJ2-7. TRBV12-1 is a documented pseudogene. CDR3 length equals 14 residues. The CDR3 region is CASTTPGRPYEQYF. CDR3 nucleotide sequence: TGTGCCAGCACTACCCCGGGACGCCCCTACGAGCAGTACTTC.

V usage is TRBV6-5 and J usage is TRBJ2-7, with D uncertain. Looked up from germline, CDR1 is MNHEY and CDR2 is SVGAGI. The CDR3 is 10 amino acids. V lost 8 bases to trimming and J lost 1 base, with 3 bases between them. CDR3: CASGSYEQYF. For the CDR3, the DNA is TGTGCCAGCGGGTCCTACGAGCAGTACTTC.

This clone was counted only a few times. The rearrangement links TRBV6-5 to TRBJ2-3; 8 bases fit TRBD2. This CDR3 region has 14 residues. Losses at the gene ends were 6 bases for V and 0 bases for J; bases not matched to a gene: 2. Germline CDR1 MNHEY, CDR2 SVGAGI. This chain's CDR3 is CASSASGSTDTQYF. The CDR3 bases are TGTGCCAGCAGCGCTAGCGGGAGCACAGATACGCAGTATTTT.

V gene TRBV30 combines with J gene TRBJ1-4; D might be TRBD1 (5 bases). V was cut by 2 bases and J by 4 bases, with 11 bases left in between. The CDR3 extends over 14 amino acids. The V gene's germline CDR1 is GTSNPN and CDR2 SVGIG (reference sequence). The CDR3 here is CAWSYGGGNEKLFF. The CDR3 region has the DNA TGTGCCTGGAGTTATGGGGGGGGTAATGAAAAACTGTTTTTT.

The chain links TRBV3-1 (or the pseudogene TRBV3-2) to TRBJ1-1; 7 bases align to TRBD1. V was pared by 2 bases and J by 2 bases, with 5 bases of the junction left unmatched. This CDR3 contains 15 residues. Per germline, CDR1 LGHDT and CDR2 YNNKEL (reference sequence). In nucleotides, the CDR3 is TGTGCCAGCAGCCAACCGGGACAGATAAACACTGAAGCTTTCTTT. Translated, it gives CASSQPGQINTEAFF.

V is TRBV7-9 and J is TRBJ1-5; 7 positions agree with TRBD1. CDR1 and CDR2 (germline): SEHNR, FQNEAQ (reference sequence). Trimming cost V 5 bases and J 4 bases; bases outside gene matches: 2. CDR3 length: 13 residues. The chain's CDR3 is CASSPGQNQPQHF. The CDR3 DNA reads as TGTGCCAGCAGCCCGGGACAGAATCAGCCCCAGCATTTT.

This clone showed up just once. In DNA form, the CDR3 reads TGTGCCAGCAGCTTAGAAGGGGGCTATGGCTACACCTTC. It codes for CASSLEGGYGYTF. The rearrangement joins TRBV11-3 to TRBJ1-2; D is perhaps TRBD1 (6 bases). The germline V gene encodes CDR1 SGHNT and CDR2 YENEEA. The CDR3 sequence is 13 residues long. Deletions cut 0 bases from V and 4 bases from J, with 6 bases between.